The following is a T cell receptor beta chain sequence with its context. Its antigen remains unidentified. Per-nucleotide qualities are absent, and no much larger clonotype sits a single base away. CDR3 length: 13 amino acids, cysteine to phenylalanine. CDR3 DNA is the only sequence kept; it has 39 bases, read in frame from the first base. The V and J ends are trimmed by 3 bases and 1 base, leaving 6 bases between them. CDR1 and CDR2 are read off the germline V gene (reference sequence) as LNHNV and YYDKDF. TCRbeta CDR3 regions were amplified from genomic DNA using the immunoSEQ Assay, a bias-controlled multiplex PCR. The source study handled its data this way. Nucleated cell counts per sample were estimated from amplification of reference gene primers within the assay. To quantify the absolute abundance of each unique TCRbeta CDR3 rearrangement, sequence reads were collapsed and filtered. Productive Simpson clonality was computed per sample as the square root of Simpson's diversity index over productive rearrangements. TCRdb retrieved this table from immuneACCESS and kept in-frame rearrangements only. Not all clones are present; in checked studies, unresolved V genes account for under half, and no reason is known for the remainder. V and J calls and clone size are as listed in that table; D and trimming were resolved from the DNA. Present in this sample are 80,000 to 100,000 clones, approximately 91% of which were seen just once. About 1.8% of the sample is held by the ten biggest clonotypes.

Whole blood was collected in K2EDTA tubes by collaborating institutions according to the institutions' own protocols. For TCRbeta analysis, collaborators shipped samples in one of three forms: frozen whole blood, isolated PBMCs, or DNA extracted from either of those sample types. These data come from a study of blood T cell repertoires in COVID-19 (dated by TCRdb to 2019 to 2021). With respect to the entire study: Collaborator samples came from the United States, Italy and Spain and covered acute and convalescent phases of COVID-19. Samples were obtained from the ongoing ImmuneRACE study (first 160 participants) and from over a thousand subjects provided by 6 global collaborators. HLA class I and class II types, where available, came from metadata supplied by the sample provider rather than from assay-based typing. Subjects who had been exposed to COVID-19, were actively infected with it, or had recovered from it provided the deeply sampled blood TCRbeta repertoires that made up the dataset. The material from the prospective study consisted of cDNA or gDNA derived from T cells, B-cell-depleted T cells, or PBMCs. Nearly every sample came with metadata listing a de-identified subject ID, COVID-19 status, age in years and sex. The repertoires were released in a freely available public database intended as a resource for research on the immune response to SARS-CoV-2.

What the work shows at the level of the full study, not this receptor alone: Clinical and demographic metadata were provided uncurated, with the amount varying by source and participant.

The specimen was peripheral blood. The receptor comes from a human donor with active COVID-19. The donor label of this sample is uncertain. The chain is made from TRBV15 and TRBJ1-2, with TRBD1 tentatively as D gene (5 bases match). The CDR3 sequence is CATSSQGNYGYTF. The DNA reads as follows: TGTGCCACCAGCAGTCAGGGTAACTATGGCTACACCTTC.